Here is one T cell receptor (beta chain) with its context. CDR3 length: 14 residues. V lost 2 bases and J lost 1, with 8 bases in between. Germline-derived CDR1 and CDR2 are GTSNPN and SVGIG (reference sequence). The data belong to a study of cytomegalovirus exposure and HLA in healthy donors. With 60 Vbeta and 13 Jbeta primers, the PCR was carried out. Only in-frame clones appear in the TCRdb table, and some are missing; sequencing was by immunoSEQ multiplex PCR. This repertoire shows some 130,000 clones, around 74% found once; its top ten account for roughly 7%. The V and J genes are TRBV30 and TRBJ2-2; no definite D call. This sequence was found in a male donor in good health and CMV-seronegative. Input material: PBMCs. As DNA, the CDR3 is TGTGCCTGGAGTATGGGCATGAACACCGGGGAGCTGTTTTTT. Protein: CAWSMGMNTGELFF.